Listed here is a single TCR beta chain. V was clipped by 8 bases and J by 4 bases, with 14 bases between them. The CDR3 is 13 amino acids. CDR1 and CDR2 from the germline V gene are MNHEY and SVGEGT. The entry originates in a study of blood T cell repertoires in COVID-19. Study information: Sites in the United States, Italy and Spain provided acute and convalescent COVID-19 samples. The cDNA or gDNA used as material had been derived from T cells, B-cell-depleted T cells, or PBMCs.

As processed by the authors: Cell counts per sample came from amplifying reference gene primers. Here immunoSEQ multiplex PCR was the method, and the copy in TCRdb shows in-frame clones only, minus some. The V and J calls and clone size come from that table; D and trimming were worked out from the DNA. The data show roughly 100,000 clones, with about 80% seen just once and approximately 20% held by the top ten. Sequencing was carried out using peripheral blood. V is TRBV6-2 or TRBV6-3 and J is TRBJ1-2; D ambiguous. The receptor comes from a man at least 80 years old with acute or convalescent COVID-19. For the CDR3, the DNA is TGTGCCAGCGGTTCCGAAGAGGGCTATGGCTACACCTTC. It is translated as CASGSEEGYGYTF.